The 11 T cell receptor beta chains given below trace back to one sample, sequenced in a study of a mutant IDH1 vaccine in newly diagnosed glioma. Sequencing used immunoSEQ multiplex PCR; TCRdb keeps in-frame clones, though not all of them. This repertoire shows around 17,000 clones, 95% found once; its top ten account for more than 3.5%. Described time point: baseline, week 1 (first vaccination visit). The treatment here: pre-vaccination baseline after standard-of-care therapy. This specimen was peripheral blood mononuclear cells (PBMCs), taken from a glioma patient treated with radiotherapy, temozolomide or both. These receptors all stem from a woman aged 18-35 years with glioma. Some clones in this sample may be carry-over from other donors' samples.

The CDR3 DNA sequence: TGTGCCAGCAGTTTATCGTGGCCCATCCCGGATACGCAGTATTTT. Translated, it gives CASSLSWPIPDTQYF. The J gene is TRBJ2-3, the V gene TRBV27; no definite D call. Per the germline V gene, CDR1 is MNHEY and CDR2 is SMNVEV (reference sequence). The CDR3 consists of 15 residues. V was cut by 0 bases and J by 6 bases, with 13 bases left in between.

The rearrangement joins TRBV7-9 to TRBJ1-3; no definite D call. The CDR3 extends over 16 amino acids. The germline V and J ends were trimmed by 1 base and 0 bases, with 10 bases remaining between them. Germline V gene lookup returns CDR1 SEHNR and CDR2 FQNEAQ (reference sequence). The chain's CDR3 is CASSLGLASSGNTIYF. The CDR3, as DNA: TGTGCCAGCAGCTTAGGTTTGGCGAGCTCTGGAAACACCATATATTTT.

The chain links TRBV6-1 to TRBJ2-2; D gene uncertain. Germline lookup yields CDR1 MNHNS and CDR2 SASEGT. V shed 1 base and J shed 3 bases, with 6 bases lying between them. The CDR3 is 14 amino acids. CDR3 in amino acids: CASSEGLDTGELFF. DNA of the CDR3: TGTGCCAGCAGTGAAGGGTTAGACACCGGGGAGCTGTTTTTT.

V usage is TRBV18 and J usage is TRBJ2-1; 7 bases are shared with TRBD1. The V segment lost 6 bases and the J segment 6 bases; nucleotides outside the gene matches: 14. Germline V gene lookup returns CDR1 KGHSH and CDR2 LQKENI. This CDR3 spans 16 amino acids. The CDR3 is CASSTRPGQASNEQFF. CDR3 coding DNA: TGTGCCAGCTCTACCAGACCCGGACAGGCTAGCAATGAGCAGTTCTTC. Using reference TRBV18 and TRBJ2-1 for the parts outside the CDR3, the full variable domain is NAGVMQNPRHLVRRRGQEARLRCSPMKGHSHVYWYRQLPEEGLKFMVYLQKENIIDESGMPKERFSAEFPKEGPSILRIQQVVRGDSAAYFCASSTRPGQASNEQFFGPGTRLTVL.

V is TRBV10-3 and J is TRBJ1-2; D is unclear. Trimming stripped 2 bases from V and 6 bases from J, with 10 bases between. This CDR3 contains 13 residues. Germline V gene data show CDR1 as ENHRY and CDR2 as SYGVKD. Here the CDR3 reads CAISERTADGYTF. The CDR3, as DNA: TGTGCCATCAGTGAGAGAACAGCTGATGGCTACACCTTC.

The V call is TRBV5-1, the J call TRBJ2-3; 10 bases are shared with TRBD2. V dropped 0 bases and J dropped 1; count of bases not matched to a gene: 8. This CDR3 comprises 18 residues. The V gene's germline CDR1 is SGHRS and CDR2 YFSETQ. CDR3 protein: CASSLASGGLIRTDTQYF. The CDR3, as DNA: TGCGCCAGCAGCTTGGCTAGCGGGGGCCTTATTCGCACAGATACGCAGTATTTT.

This chain links TRBV11-2 with TRBJ2-3; no clear D. CDR3 length: 14 residues. V dropped 5 bases and J dropped 6 bases, with 15 bases sitting between them. CDR1 SGHAT and CDR2 FQNNGV come from the germline V gene. The DNA for the CDR3 is TGTGCCAGCAGCCATAGACGGGCCCACGATACGCAGTATTTT. This encodes CASSHRRAHDTQYF.

The chain's CDR3 is CASSLLGIPDTQYF. The CDR3 DNA sequence: TGTGCCAGCAGTTTATTGGGGATTCCAGATACGCAGTATTTT. The chain couples TRBV27 to TRBJ2-3; D is undetermined. This CDR3 spans 14 amino acids. Trimming pared 1 base from V and 4 bases from J, leaving 9 bases between. Germline V gene sequence: CDR1 MNHEY, CDR2 SMNVEV (reference sequence).

This clone has more than one count but fewer than ten. The chain is built from TRBV4-1 and TRBJ1-2; TRBD1 matches at 7 bases. This CDR3 spans 15 amino acids. With 4 bases clipped from V and 4 bases from J, the junction kept 9 bases outside the gene matches. The germline CDR1 and CDR2 sequences are MGHRA and YSYEKL. CDR3: CASSPQHQGGYGYTF. Written as DNA, the CDR3 is TGCGCCAGCAGCCCCCAACACCAGGGGGGCTATGGCTACACCTTC.

Only a few counts were recorded for this clone. V gene TRBV13 combines with J gene TRBJ1-2; the D is unclear. The CDR3 loop spans 13 amino acids. Trimming took off 0 bases at V and 7 bases at J, with 9 bases between the two ends. The germline V gene encodes CDR1 PRHDT and CDR2 FYEKMQ (reference sequence). In nucleotides, the CDR3 is TGTGCCAGCAGCTTAGGGGGTTGGGCTGGCTACACCTTC. Protein product: CASSLGGWAGYTF.

This chain links TRBV2 with TRBJ1-1; D might be TRBD1 (5 bases). V lost 7 bases to trimming and J lost 0 bases, with 15 bases between them. Germline V gives CDR1 SNHLY, CDR2 FYNNEI. This CDR3 is 15 amino acids long. The CDR3 protein is CASNPTQGMNTEAFF. The CDR3 bases are TGTGCCAGCAATCCTACCCAGGGTATGAACACTGAAGCTTTCTTT.